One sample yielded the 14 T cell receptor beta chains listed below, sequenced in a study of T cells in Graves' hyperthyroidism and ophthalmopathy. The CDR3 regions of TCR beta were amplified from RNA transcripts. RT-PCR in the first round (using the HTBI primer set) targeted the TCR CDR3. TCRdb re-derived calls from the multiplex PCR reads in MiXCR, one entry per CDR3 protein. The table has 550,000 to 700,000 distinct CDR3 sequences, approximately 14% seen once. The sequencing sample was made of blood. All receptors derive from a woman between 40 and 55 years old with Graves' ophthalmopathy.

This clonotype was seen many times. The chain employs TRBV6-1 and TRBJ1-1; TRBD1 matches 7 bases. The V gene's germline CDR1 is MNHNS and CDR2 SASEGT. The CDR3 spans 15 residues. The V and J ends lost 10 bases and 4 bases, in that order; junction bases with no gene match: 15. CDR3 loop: CATSPRQGIGTEAFF. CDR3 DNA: TGTGCCACCAGCCCACGACAGGGTATAGGCACTGAAGCTTTCTTT.

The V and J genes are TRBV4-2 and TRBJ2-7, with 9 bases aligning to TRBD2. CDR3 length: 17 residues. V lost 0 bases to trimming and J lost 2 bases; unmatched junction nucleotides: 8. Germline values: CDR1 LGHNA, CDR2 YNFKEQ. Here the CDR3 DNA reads TGTGCCAGCAGCCAAGATATTCGAGCGGGAGGCACCTACGAGCAGTACTTC. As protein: CASSQDIRAGGTYEQYF.

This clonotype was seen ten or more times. CDR3 bases: TGTGCCAGCAGTCCTCCAATGAGCACTGAAGCTTTCTTT. Its protein product is CASSPPMSTEAFF. V usage is TRBV28 and J usage is TRBJ1-1; D unclear. Trimming took 5 bases from V and 4 from J, leaving 11 bases between them. This CDR3 is 13 amino acids long. CDR1 is MDHEN, CDR2 SYDVKM, per germline.

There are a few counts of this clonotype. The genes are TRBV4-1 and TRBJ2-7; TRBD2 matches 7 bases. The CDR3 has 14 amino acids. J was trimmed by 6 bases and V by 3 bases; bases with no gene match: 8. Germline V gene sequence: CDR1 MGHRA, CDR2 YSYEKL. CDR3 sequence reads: CASSQERLAAEQYF. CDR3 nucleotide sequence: TGCGCCAGCAGCCAGGAAAGACTAGCCGCCGAGCAGTACTTC.

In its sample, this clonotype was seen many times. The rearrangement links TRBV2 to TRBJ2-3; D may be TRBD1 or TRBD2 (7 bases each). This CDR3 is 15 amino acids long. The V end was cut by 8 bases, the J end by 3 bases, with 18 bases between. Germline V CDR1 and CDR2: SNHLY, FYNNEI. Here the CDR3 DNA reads TGTGCCAGCGGTCAGGGGGTAGCGGGTACAGATACGCAGTATTTT. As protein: CASGQGVAGTDTQYF.

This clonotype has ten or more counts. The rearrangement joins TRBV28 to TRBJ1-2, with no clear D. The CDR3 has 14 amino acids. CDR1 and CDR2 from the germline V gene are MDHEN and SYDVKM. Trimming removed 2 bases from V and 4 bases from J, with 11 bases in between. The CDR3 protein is CASSLIGVSYGYTF. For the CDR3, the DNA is TGTGCCAGCAGTTTAATCGGGGTTAGCTATGGCTACACCTTC.

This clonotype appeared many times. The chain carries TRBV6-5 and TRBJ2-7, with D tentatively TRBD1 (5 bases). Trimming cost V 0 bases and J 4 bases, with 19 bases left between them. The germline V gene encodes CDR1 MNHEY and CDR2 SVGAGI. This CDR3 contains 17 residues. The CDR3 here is CASSYSRETESRYEQYF. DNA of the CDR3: TGTGCCAGCAGTTACTCGAGAGAGACAGAGAGTAGGTACGAGCAGTACTTC.

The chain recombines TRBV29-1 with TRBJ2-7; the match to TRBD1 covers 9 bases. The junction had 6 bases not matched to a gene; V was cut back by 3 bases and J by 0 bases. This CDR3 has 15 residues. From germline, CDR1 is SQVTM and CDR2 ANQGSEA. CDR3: CSVEGQGTNSYEQYF. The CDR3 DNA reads TGCAGCGTTGAGGGACAGGGAACAAACTCCTACGAGCAGTACTTC.

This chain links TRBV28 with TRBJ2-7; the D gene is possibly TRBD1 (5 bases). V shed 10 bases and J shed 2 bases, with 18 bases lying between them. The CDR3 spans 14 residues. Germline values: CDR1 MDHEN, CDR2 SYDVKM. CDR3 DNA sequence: TGTGCCACCAAGGAAGGCAGGGTCGCCTACGAGCAGTACTTC. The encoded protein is CATKEGRVAYEQYF.

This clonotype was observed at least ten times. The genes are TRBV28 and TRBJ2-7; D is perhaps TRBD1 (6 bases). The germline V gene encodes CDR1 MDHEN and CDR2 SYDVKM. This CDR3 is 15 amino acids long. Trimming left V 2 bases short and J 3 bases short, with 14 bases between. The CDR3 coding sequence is TGTGCCAGCAGTTTAGGGCCGGGACAAAACTACGAGCAGTACTTC. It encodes CASSLGPGQNYEQYF. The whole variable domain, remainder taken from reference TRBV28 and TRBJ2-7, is DVKVTQSSRYLVKRTGEKVFLECVQDMDHENMFWYRQDPGLGLRLIYFSYDVKMKEKGDIPEGYSVSREKKERFSLILESASTNQTSMYLCASSLGPGQNYEQYFGPGTRLTVT.

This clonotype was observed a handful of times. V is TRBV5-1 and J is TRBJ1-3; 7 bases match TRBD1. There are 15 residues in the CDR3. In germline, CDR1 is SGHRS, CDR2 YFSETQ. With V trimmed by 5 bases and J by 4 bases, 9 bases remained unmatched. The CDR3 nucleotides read TGCGCCAGCAGGAGGACAGGACAGAAAGGAAACACCATATATTTT. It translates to CASRRTGQKGNTIYF.

This chain's CDR3 is CSAHTDDYNEQFF. The CDR3 coding sequence is TGCAGTGCTCATACGGACGATTACAATGAGCAGTTCTTC. The chain combines TRBV20-1 with TRBJ2-1; D uncertain. Trimming pared 5 bases from V and 4 bases from J, leaving 12 bases between. Germline V lookup: CDR1 DFQATT, CDR2 SNEGSKA (reference sequence). The CDR3 loop spans 13 amino acids.

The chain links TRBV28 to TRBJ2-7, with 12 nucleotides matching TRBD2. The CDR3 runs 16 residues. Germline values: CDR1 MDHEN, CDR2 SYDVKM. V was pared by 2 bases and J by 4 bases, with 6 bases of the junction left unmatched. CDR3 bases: TGTGCCAGCAGTTTAGATTCCGGGACTAGCGGGTACGAGCAGTACTTC. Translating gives CASSLDSGTSGYEQYF.

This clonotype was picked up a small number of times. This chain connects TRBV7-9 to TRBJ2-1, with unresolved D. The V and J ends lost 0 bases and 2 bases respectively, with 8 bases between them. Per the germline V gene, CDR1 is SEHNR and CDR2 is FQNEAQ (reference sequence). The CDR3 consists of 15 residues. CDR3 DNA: TGTGCCAGCAGCTTAGCTGCCCAGACCTACAATGAGCAGTTCTTC. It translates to CASSLAAQTYNEQFF.